The 9 T cell receptor beta chains in this list originate from one sample, sequenced in a study of blood T cells in healthy people across ages. Primed by a sample-barcoded 5' primer and a J-beta primer mix, a second PCR proceeded for about 7 to 11 cycles. TCRdb processed the 5' RACE reads anew with MiXCR; each CDR3 protein has one entry. The sample has roughly 500,000 distinct CDR3 sequences, around 24% seen once; the top ten hold just under 9%. The same data also contributed to another study, on T cells of mothers and their children.

The sequenced material came from blood. The receptors shown here come from a boy under 18 in good health.

V is TRBV20-1 and J is TRBJ1-2, with D unclear. The length of the CDR3 is 14 residues. The V end was cut by 3 bases, the J end by 6 bases, with 17 bases between. Germline CDR1 and CDR2: DFQATT and SNEGSKA (reference sequence). The CDR3 DNA reads as TGCAGTGCTAGCCCAGGCCTGCCGGGTGATGGCTACACCTTC. It is translated as CSASPGLPGDGYTF.

A few counts support this clonotype. The chain links TRBV6-5 to TRBJ2-4; 13 bases map to TRBD2. Trimming took 3 bases from V and 10 from J; bases not matched to a gene: 6. The CDR3 sequence is 15 residues long. The germline V gene encodes CDR1 MNHEY and CDR2 SVGAGI. CDR3 DNA: TGTGCCAGCAGTTATCGGACTAGCGGGGGACCTATTCAGTACTTC. It codes for CASSYRTSGGPIQYF.

This clonotype was observed a few times. J is TRBJ2-1 and V is TRBV7-8, with D possibly being TRBD2 (5 bases). Trimming removed 0 bases from V and 4 bases from J, with 10 bases in between. This CDR3 is 15 amino acids long. Looked up from germline, CDR1 is SGHVS and CDR2 is FQNEAQ. The CDR3 region has the DNA TGTGCCAGCAGCTTAGCTCTGCGGAGGTACAATGAGCAGTTCTTC. This gives the protein CASSLALRRYNEQFF.

V and J are TRBV11-2 and TRBJ2-1, with D perhaps being TRBD1 or TRBD2 (5 bases each). Germline V lookup: CDR1 SGHAT, CDR2 FQNNGV. Trimming stripped 4 bases from V and 1 base from J, with 20 bases between. The CDR3 spans 18 residues. CDR3 sequence: CASSSYGRGGGSYNEQFF. DNA of the CDR3: TGTGCCAGCAGCTCCTATGGGCGCGGTGGGGGTTCCTACAATGAGCAGTTCTTC.

The rearrangement uses TRBV20-1 and TRBJ1-2; tentatively, D is TRBD1 (6 bases). CDR3 length: 13 amino acids. The germline V and J ends were trimmed by 3 bases and 4 bases, with 12 bases remaining between them. Germline V gene data show CDR1 as DFQATT and CDR2 as SNEGSKA (reference sequence). The CDR3 loop reads CSARTRGGYGYTF. CDR3 DNA sequence: TGCAGTGCTAGGACCAGGGGAGGCTATGGCTACACCTTC.

This clonotype was detected only a few times. The chain uses TRBV27 and TRBJ1-1; D might be TRBD1 (5 bases). The length of the CDR3 is 15 residues. CDR1 MNHEY and CDR2 SMNVEV come from the germline V gene (reference sequence). V was cut by 5 bases and J by 4 bases, with 17 bases left in between. This CDR3 is CASSRRQLESTEAFF. The CDR3 DNA reads as TGTGCCAGCAGTCGTCGACAGTTGGAGAGCACTGAAGCTTTCTTT.

This sequence joins TRBV9 and TRBJ2-5; D is undetermined. Germline assignment: CDR1 SGDLS and CDR2 YYNGEE. CDR3 length: 15 residues. Trimming removed 1 base at V and 4 bases at J, with 14 bases between. CDR3 in amino acids: CASSVNRFGGETQYF. The DNA for the CDR3 is TGTGCCAGCAGCGTAAATCGCTTCGGCGGAGAGACCCAGTACTTC. Together with reference TRBV9 and TRBJ2-5, the CDR3 gives the full variable domain: DSGVTQTPKHLITATGQRVTLRCSPRSGDLSVYWYQQSLDQGLQFLIQYYNGEERAKGNILERFSAQQFPDLHSELNLSSLELGDSALYFCASSVNRFGGETQYFGPGTRLLVL.

The J gene is TRBJ2-5, the V gene TRBV19; D possibly uses TRBD1 or TRBD2 (5 bases each). Trimming took 3 bases from V and 2 from J, leaving 10 bases between them. CDR3 length: 14 amino acids. Germline values: CDR1 LNHDA, CDR2 SQIVND (reference sequence). CDR3 protein: CASSIGADQETQYF. The CDR3 nucleotides are TGTGCCAGTAGTATCGGGGCGGATCAAGAGACCCAGTACTTC. The whole variable domain, filled in from reference TRBV19 and TRBJ2-5, reads DGGITQSPKYLFRKEGQNVTLSCEQNLNHDAMYWYRQDPGQGLRLIYYSQIVNDFQKGDIAEGYSVSREKKESFPLTVTSAQKNPTAFYLCASSIGADQETQYFGPGTRLLVL.

In this sample, this clonotype turned up a few times. The DNA of the CDR3 is TGTGCCAGCAGTTTATTGGGCGGGCAGGGGAATCAGCCCCAGCATTTT. Translation: CASSLLGGQGNQPQHF. This chain connects TRBV27 to TRBJ1-5, with TRBD1 as a possible D gene (6 bases). Trimming shortened V by 1 base and J by 4 bases, and 14 bases separated the two germline ends. This CDR3 spans 16 amino acids. Germline CDR1 MNHEY, CDR2 SMNVEV (reference sequence).